This is a list of T cell receptor beta chains from one sample in a study of shared clonotypes between healthy human individuals. Generated by immunoSEQ multiplex PCR, the TCRdb table keeps only in-frame clones and is missing some. The sample lists roughly 2.1 million clones, 85% to 95% occurring once. The sequencing sample was made of naive CD8+ T cells from PBMCs. These receptor sequences come from a man between 18 and 29 years old in good health. Some clones in this sample may be carry-over from other donors' samples. The CDR3 runs from the conserved cysteine through the conserved F or W. Each record gives: V gene, CDR3 protein.

V gene: TRBV27
CDR3 protein: CASSVTGLPSYEQYF

V gene: TRBV5-6
CDR3 protein: CASSRFGGGPPQQFF

V gene: TRBV5-6
CDR3 protein: CASSLGPINLKPYTF

V gene: TRBV7-9
CDR3 protein: CASSLPRDEQYF

V gene: TRBV28
CDR3 protein: CASSWGAGTSGLLGDEQFF

V gene: TRBV4-3
CDR3 protein: CASSQEGLAGGTSYNEQFF

V gene: TRBV9
CDR3 protein: CASSVGDIDYEQYF

V gene: TRBV5-1
CDR3 protein: CASSIPTDSYNEQFF

V gene: TRBV7-2
CDR3 protein: CASSLAQGAGNTIYF

V gene: TRBV10-3
CDR3 protein: CAIESMKNNNEQFF

V gene: TRBV7-9
CDR3 protein: CASSTSGTRSTDTQYF

V gene: TRBV19
CDR3 protein: CASSTRRDGFYGYTF

V gene: TRBV9
CDR3 protein: CASSPDPRVNTEAFF

V gene: TRBV15
CDR3 protein: CATSKERTSRYEQYF

V gene: TRBV28
CDR3 protein: CASSRRQGLANEKLFF

V gene: TRBV10-1
CDR3 protein: CAIPGRGSYEQYF

V gene: TRBV20-1
CDR3 protein: CSAPLTGELFF

V gene: TRBV27
CDR3 protein: CASSLGGEAFF

V gene: TRBV5-6
CDR3 protein: CASSLGQGGTEAFF

V gene: TRBV13
CDR3 protein: CASSPADRGLYEQYF

V gene: TRBV4-2
CDR3 protein: CASSQAGGGTDTQYF

V gene: TRBV14
CDR3 protein: CASSQRGAGNEKLFF

V gene: TRBV28
CDR3 protein: CASRALDRVPYNEQFF

V gene: TRBV27
CDR3 protein: CASRPGGAPTDTQYF

V gene: TRBV7-6
CDR3 protein: CASSQAGAGNTIYF

V gene: TRBV7-9
CDR3 protein: CASSSQAEAFF

V gene: TRBV7-6
CDR3 protein: CASSPREEGLQTQYF

V gene: TRBV4-2
CDR3 protein: CASSQGAGGENGYTF

V gene: TRBV9
CDR3 protein: CASSPRGRITSGNTIYF

V gene: TRBV5-5
CDR3 protein: CASSSGTSPREQFF

V gene: TRBV27
CDR3 protein: CASAGVTGKNIQYF

V gene: TRBV7-9
CDR3 protein: CASTGGNNEQFF

V gene: TRBV28
CDR3 protein: CASSLLPGQVYEQYF

V gene: TRBV4-3
CDR3 protein: CASGLLSGPNEQFF

V gene: TRBV6-5
CDR3 protein: CASTVTGQGAGEQFF

V gene: TRBV27
CDR3 protein: CAAGGMGNEQFF

V gene: TRBV27
CDR3 protein: CASSSRQVNTEAFF

V gene: TRBV5-1
CDR3 protein: CASSPGATGEQYF

V gene: TRBV4-1
CDR3 protein: CASADPLWDSLTEAFF

V gene: TRBV5-1
CDR3 protein: CASSLGGNYEQYF

V gene: TRBV6-5
CDR3 protein: CASSYKTDTEAFF

V gene: TRBV9
CDR3 protein: CASSVDRGTEAFF

V gene: TRBV5-5
CDR3 protein: CASSLDISYEQYF

V gene: TRBV5-6
CDR3 protein: CASSLVSGSSYNEQFF

V gene: TRBV4-3
CDR3 protein: CASSQDRAGGFNEQFF

V gene: TRBV25-1
CDR3 protein: CASKLAENTEAFF

V gene: TRBV7-9
CDR3 protein: CASSPTGGGTDTQYF

V gene: TRBV7-2
CDR3 protein: CASSLAGDGGYTF

V gene: TRBV5-5
CDR3 protein: CASSYPGQGTEAFF

V gene: TRBV4-3
CDR3 protein: CASSHGQGYGYTF

V gene: TRBV28
CDR3 protein: CASRSQGNLSIHF

V gene: TRBV5-4
CDR3 protein: CASSPTLLAGGDTGELFF

V gene: TRBV13
CDR3 protein: CASTPGQSPEAFF

V gene: TRBV30
CDR3 protein: CAWSEWAGNQPQHF

V gene: TRBV5-6
CDR3 protein: CASSITGPRGSYEQYF

V gene: TRBV7-9
CDR3 protein: CASSKGGETQYF

V gene: TRBV14
CDR3 protein: CASSQVGYEQYF